The TCR beta chain under discussion was sequenced for a study of T cell responses to AZD1222 COVID-19 vaccine. Study-level findings and limits: Within unmutated variant regions lay the reported targets of nearly half of spike-specific TCRs. All repertoire sampling was performed exclusively after the peak T cell response.

Assay: immunoSEQ multiplex PCR; the TCRdb copy retains only in-frame clones and omits some. The sample has 150,000 to 200,000 clones, about 87% seen once. Notes on this clone: What it binds is not known.

CDR1 and CDR2 (germline): MNHEY, SVGAGI. The CDR3 sequence is 14 residues long. Trimming cost V 5 bases and J 0 bases, with 10 bases left between them. The clonotype originates from an adult in good health. The input for sequencing was peripheral blood, taken on day 0 of AZD1222 vaccination. V usage is TRBV6-5 and J usage is TRBJ1-1; a possible D gene is TRBD1 (6 bases). This CDR3 reads CASSQQGMNTEAFF. CDR3 DNA: TGTGCCAGCAGTCAACAGGGCATGAACACTGAAGCTTTCTTT.